These T cell receptor beta chains were read from a single sample in a study of cytomegalovirus exposure and HLA in healthy donors. TCRdb keeps only in-frame clones here, not all; method: immunoSEQ multiplex PCR. The sample contains tens of thousands of clones, over 80% of which appear only once. Specimen: PBMCs. These receptors came from a man in his thirties or forties in good health and CMV-seronegative. CDR3s include the opening cysteine and the closing phenylalanine or tryptophan. Each record gives: V gene, clone size, D gene, CDR3 length, J gene, CDR3 DNA, CDR3 protein. D genes are given only for firm matches. Expanded clones get a size class; other rows say once, few or many, or leave the size out.

TRBV4-1	.	TRBD1	16	TRBJ2-7	TGCGCCAGCAGCCAAGATCGGACAGGGGACTCCTACGAGCAGTACTTC	CASSQDRTGDSYEQYF
TRBV4-3	few	.	14	TRBJ2-1	TGCGCCAGCAGCCCCGAGACTAGTTACAATGAGCAGTTCTTC	CASSPETSYNEQFF
TRBV19	.	.	15	TRBJ1-1	TGTGCCAGTAGTTCGAGGGCTGTTTCGGACACTGAAGCTTTCTTT	CASSSRAVSDTEAFF
TRBV10-2	.	.	12	TRBJ1-1	TGCGCCAGCACCCAGATGAACACTGAAGCTTTCTTT	CASTQMNTEAFF
TRBV11-3	.	TRBD1	15	TRBJ2-3	TGTGCCAGCAGCCCCCTCGACAGGGTGGCAGATACGCAGTATTTT	CASSPLDRVADTQYF
TRBV7-2	.	.	12	TRBJ1-2	TGTGCCAGCAGCTTAGGAGGGGGTGGCTACACCTTC	CASSLGGGGYTF
TRBV9	few	.	15	TRBJ2-5	TGTGCCAGCAGCGCTGGAGGGACTTCCCAAGAGACCCAGTACTTC	CASSAGGTSQETQYF
TRBV28	few	TRBD2	15	TRBJ2-3	TGTGCCAGCAGTTTCGGCGGGGGGGCCACAGATACGCAGTATTTT	CASSFGGGATDTQYF
TRBV6-6	.	TRBD2	16	TRBJ2-1	TGTGCCAGCAGGGGGGTAGCGGGGCAAACCTACAATGAGCAGTTCTTC	CASRGVAGQTYNEQFF
TRBV7-9	.	TRBD2	16	TRBJ2-2	TGTGCCAGCAGCTTAGGACTAGCGGGAAACACCGGGGAGCTGTTTTTT	CASSLGLAGNTGELFF
TRBV6-5	.	.	14	TRBJ1-4	TGTGCCAGCAGTGGAGGGGTAACTAATGAAAAACTGTTTTTT	CASSGGVTNEKLFF
TRBV14	few	.	14	TRBJ1-2	TGTGCCAGCAGCCAAGCTGTTTCAGGGCATGGCTACACCTTC	CASSQAVSGHGYTF
TRBV4-2	.	TRBD2	16	TRBJ2-1	TGTGCCAGCAGCCAAGGCGGGGGGGCCGTATACAATGAGCAGTTCTTC	CASSQGGGAVYNEQFF
TRBV6-6	.	.	15	TRBJ2-1	TGTGCCAGCAGTTACGATAGCGGAGCATACAATGAGCAGTTCTTC	CASSYDSGAYNEQFF
TRBV6-5	.	.	14	TRBJ2-5	TGTGCCAGCACACGACAGCGACCCCAAGAGACCCAGTACTTC	CASTRQRPQETQYF
TRBV7-7	.	TRBD1	13	TRBJ2-1	TGTGCCAGCAGCTTAAACAGGGGGAATGAGCAGTTCTTC	CASSLNRGNEQFF
TRBV4-1	once	.	20	TRBJ2-3	TGCGCCAGCAGCCAAGAAGGAGGGGTAACAGCGATTGGTAGCACAGATACGCAGTATTTT	CASSQEGGVTAIGSTDTQYF
TRBV19	.	TRBD2	16	TRBJ2-5	TGTGCCAGTAGTATAAGCGTGACTAGCGGGGGGGAAACCCAGTACTTC	CASSISVTSGGETQYF
TRBV13	.	.	16	TRBJ2-1	TGTGCCAGCAGCGGAGCCGGGACTCCCTCCTACAATGAGCAGTTCTTC	CASSGAGTPSYNEQFF
TRBV29-1	.	TRBD1	15	TRBJ1-1	TGCAGCGTGTCGACAGGGTTGGAGATTATCACTGAAGCTTTCTTT	CSVSTGLEIITEAFF
TRBV9	.	TRBD1	15	TRBJ1-5	TGTGCCAGCAGCGTAGAGGGACAGGGCTTCCAGCCCCAGCATTTT	CASSVEGQGFQPQHF
TRBV5-1	.	.	13	TRBJ2-3	TGCGCCAGCAGCCCACAGGCGCAAGATACGCAGTATTTT	CASSPQAQDTQYF
TRBV5-1	.	.	20	TRBJ2-2	TGCGCCAGCAGACGAAGACTAGGGACAGAGGTTTCCGCGAACACCGGGGAGCTGTTTTTT	CASRRRLGTEVSANTGELFF
TRBV4-3	once	TRBD1	16	TRBJ2-3	TGCGCCAGCAGCCAAGAGACAGGGGCTAGCACAGATACGCAGTATTTT	CASSQETGASTDTQYF
TRBV4-2	.	.	16	TRBJ1-1	TGTGCCAGCAGCCAGGGGCGGGACCCCGGGGGAGATGAAGCTTTCTTT	CASSQGRDPGGDEAFF
TRBV7-2	.	.	14	TRBJ2-3	TGTGCCAGCAGCTTGGGCACCCACAGTGATACGCAGTATTTT	CASSLGTHSDTQYF
TRBV27	.	TRBD2	15	TRBJ2-1	TGTGCCAGCAGTCTAGCGGGGGGGCCATACAATGAGCAGTTCTTC	CASSLAGGPYNEQFF
TRBV4-1	.	.	13	TRBJ1-2	TGCGCCAGCAGCCCACAGGTTAACTATGGCTACACCTTC	CASSPQVNYGYTF
TRBV5-5	.	.	14	TRBJ2-7	TGTGCCAGCAGCGGGATACAGGGTTCCTACGAGCAGTACTTC	CASSGIQGSYEQYF
TRBV7-2	.	.	16	TRBJ1-1	TGTGCCAGCAGCTTATCGGGGGGCGGTAAATTTTTTGCGGCTTTCTTT	CASSLSGGGKFFAAFF
TRBV9	.	TRBD2	14	TRBJ2-5	TGTGCCAGCAGCATGGTAGCGGGGGCAGAGACCCAGTACTTC	CASSMVAGAETQYF
TRBV6-6	.	TRBD1	12	TRBJ2-4	TGTGCCAGCAGCATGGACAGGGAAGCTCAGTACTTC	CASSMDREAQYF
TRBV28	few	TRBD1	15	TRBJ1-5	TGTGCCAGCAGCTCAGAGCGACAGGGCTGGCAGCCCCAGCATTTT	CASSSERQGWQPQHF
TRBV19	few	.	13	TRBJ1-4	TGTGCCAGTAGTATCCTCCCGGTCGAAAAACTGTTTTTT	CASSILPVEKLFF
TRBV7-9	.	.	16	TRBJ1-2	TGTGCCAGCAGCTCGGTCGATGTGGTTCGGGGTTATGGCTACACCTTC	CASSSVDVVRGYGYTF
TRBV30	.	.	11	TRBJ1-3	TGTGCCTGGACTACCCGAATAACCATATATTTT	CAWTTRITIYF
TRBV7-3	.	TRBD2	20	TRBJ2-2	TGTGCCTTTATCTTCCCCTTCCCAGCGGGAGGCTTTATTAGCACCGGGGAGCTGTTTTTT	CAFIFPFPAGGFISTGELFF
TRBV5-1	.	.	14	TRBJ1-1	TGCGCCAGCAGCTTGCGGACAGTGAACACTGAAGCTTTCTTT	CASSLRTVNTEAFF
TRBV19	.	.	13	TRBJ2-2	TGTGCCAGTAGTATTTTGGAGGCCGGGGAGCTGTTTTTT	CASSILEAGELFF
TRBV15	.	.	13	TRBJ1-2	TGTGCCACCAGCAGAGAGTCAGACAGGTCGATCTCCTTC	CATSRESDRSISF
TRBV11-3	.	.	19	TRBJ1-1	TGTGCCAGCAGCTCCCTTGGACTATGGGGGAATGAGATGAACACTGAAGCTTTCTTT	CASSSLGLWGNEMNTEAFF
TRBV5-1	.	TRBD1	17	TRBJ2-7	TGCGCCAGCAGCCAGTCCGGGACAGGGGCCACGCGTGGGGAGCAGTACTTC	CASSQSGTGATRGEQYF
TRBV27	.	TRBD2	13	TRBJ2-7	TGTGCCAGCAGTACCATCCCCGGACTAAGCGGGGTTTTT	CASSTIPGLSGVF
TRBV6-1	.	.	13	TRBJ2-4	TGTGCCAGCAGCAGGGACCGCGGGGACATTCAGTACTTC	CASSRDRGDIQYF
TRBV30	once	TRBD1	14	TRBJ1-5	TGTGCCTGGAGTGTAAGGGGGCTCGGTCAGCCCCAGCATTTT	CAWSVRGLGQPQHF
TRBV7-8	.	TRBD2	14	TRBJ2-1	TGTGCCAGCAGCTTAGCGTCACTAGCGAGGGAGCAGTTCTTC	CASSLASLAREQFF
TRBV5-1	once	TRBD1	11	TRBJ2-1	TGCGCCAGCCGAGGGGGCGCTAGGCAGTTCTTC	CASRGGARQFF
TRBV7-3	.	TRBD2	15	TRBJ2-1	TGTGCCAGCAGCTCCCTAGCGGGAGCTTACAATGAGCAGTTCTTC	CASSSLAGAYNEQFF
TRBV19	once	.	13	TRBJ1-4	TGTGCCAGTAGTACCCGAGGAGATGAAAAACTGTTTTTT	CASSTRGDEKLFF
TRBV27	.	.	13	TRBJ2-6	TGTGCCAGCAGTTTTGGGCCGTTAAACGTCCTGACTTTC	CASSFGPLNVLTF
TRBV7-7	.	.	15	TRBJ1-3	TGTGCCAGCAGCTCCGAACCAGGGACAGGAAACACCATATATTTT	CASSSEPGTGNTIYF
TRBV25-1	.	.	14	TRBJ1-6	TGTGCCAGCAGTGAACCCAGAAATAATTCACCCCTCCACTTT	CASSEPRNNSPLHF
TRBV5-4	.	.	15	TRBJ1-4	TGTGCCAGCAGCTCCCAAGGGGGGGTAAATGAAAAACTGTTTTTT	CASSSQGGVNEKLFF
TRBV19	.	.	13	TRBJ1-1	TGTGCCACCATAGACAGGACGAACACTGAAGCTTTCTTT	CATIDRTNTEAFF
TRBV19	few	TRBD2	15	TRBJ2-7	TGTGCCAGTAGAACTAGCGGGGAGGTTGGATACGAGCAGTACTTC	CASRTSGEVGYEQYF
TRBV5-1	.	.	16	TRBJ2-2	TGCGCCAGCAGCTCAGAATGGCAGGGGATCACCGGGGAGCTGTTTTTT	CASSSEWQGITGELFF
TRBV5-8	.	TRBD2	15	TRBJ2-1	TGTGCCAGCAGACAGAGCGGGGGGGCGCGGGAGAAGCAGTTCTTC	CASRQSGGAREKQFF